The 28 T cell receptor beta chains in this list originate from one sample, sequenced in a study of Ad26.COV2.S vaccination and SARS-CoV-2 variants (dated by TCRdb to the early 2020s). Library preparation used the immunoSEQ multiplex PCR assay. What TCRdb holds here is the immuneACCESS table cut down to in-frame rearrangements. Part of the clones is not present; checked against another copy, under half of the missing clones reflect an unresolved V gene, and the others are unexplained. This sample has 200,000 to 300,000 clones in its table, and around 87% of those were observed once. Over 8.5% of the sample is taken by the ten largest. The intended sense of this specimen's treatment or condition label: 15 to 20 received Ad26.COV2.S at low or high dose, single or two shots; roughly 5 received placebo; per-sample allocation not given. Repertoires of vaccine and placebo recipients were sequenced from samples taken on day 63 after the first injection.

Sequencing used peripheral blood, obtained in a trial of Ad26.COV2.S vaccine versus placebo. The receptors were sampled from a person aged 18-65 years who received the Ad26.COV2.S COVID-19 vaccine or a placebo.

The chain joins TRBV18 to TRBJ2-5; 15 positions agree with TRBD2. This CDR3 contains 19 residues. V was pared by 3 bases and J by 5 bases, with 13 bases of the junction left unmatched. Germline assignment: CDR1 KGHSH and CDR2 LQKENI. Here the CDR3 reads CASSPMPWTSGGARETQYF. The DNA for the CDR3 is TGTGCCAGCTCACCGATGCCCTGGACTAGCGGGGGGGCGAGGGAGACCCAGTACTTC.

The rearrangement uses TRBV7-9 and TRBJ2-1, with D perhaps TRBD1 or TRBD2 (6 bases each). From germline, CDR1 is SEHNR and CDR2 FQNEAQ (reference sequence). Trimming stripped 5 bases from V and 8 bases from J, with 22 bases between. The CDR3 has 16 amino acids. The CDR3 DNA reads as TGTGCCAGCAGCACCTTTAGGGGGGTTAGTCCCCATGAGCAGTTCTTC. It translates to CASSTFRGVSPHEQFF.

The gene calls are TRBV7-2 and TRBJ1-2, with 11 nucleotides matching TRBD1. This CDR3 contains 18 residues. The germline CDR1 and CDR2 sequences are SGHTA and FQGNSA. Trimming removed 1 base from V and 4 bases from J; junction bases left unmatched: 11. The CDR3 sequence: CASSLVGTGGARVYGYTF. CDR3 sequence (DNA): TGTGCCAGCAGCTTAGTTGGGACAGGGGGGGCGAGGGTCTATGGCTACACCTTC.

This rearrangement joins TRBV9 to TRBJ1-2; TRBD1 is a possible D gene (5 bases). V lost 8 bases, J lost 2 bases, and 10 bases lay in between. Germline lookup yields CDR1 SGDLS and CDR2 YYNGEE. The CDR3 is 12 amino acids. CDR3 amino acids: CASGEGNYGYTF. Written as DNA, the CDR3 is TGTGCCAGTGGGGAGGGGAACTATGGCTACACCTTC.

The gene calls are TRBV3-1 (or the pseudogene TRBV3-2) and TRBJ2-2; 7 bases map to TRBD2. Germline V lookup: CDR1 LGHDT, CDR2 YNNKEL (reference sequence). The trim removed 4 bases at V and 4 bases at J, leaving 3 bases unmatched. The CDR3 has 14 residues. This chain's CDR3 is CASSLGGGTGELFF. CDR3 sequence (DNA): TGTGCCAGCAGCCTCGGCGGGGGCACCGGGGAGCTGTTTTTT.

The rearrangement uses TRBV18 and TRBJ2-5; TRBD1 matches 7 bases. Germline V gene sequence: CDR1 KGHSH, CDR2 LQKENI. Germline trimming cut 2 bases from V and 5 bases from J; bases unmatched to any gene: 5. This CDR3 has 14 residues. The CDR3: CASSPTGDGETQYF. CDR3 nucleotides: TGTGCCAGCTCACCAACAGGGGATGGGGAGACCCAGTACTTC.

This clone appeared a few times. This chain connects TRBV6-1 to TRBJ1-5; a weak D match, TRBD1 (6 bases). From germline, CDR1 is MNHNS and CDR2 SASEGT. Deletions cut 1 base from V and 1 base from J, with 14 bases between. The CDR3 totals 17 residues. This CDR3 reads CASSEVGWGPSNQPQHF. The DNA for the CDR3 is TGTGCCAGCAGTGAAGTTGGCTGGGGGCCCAGCAATCAGCCCCAGCATTTT.

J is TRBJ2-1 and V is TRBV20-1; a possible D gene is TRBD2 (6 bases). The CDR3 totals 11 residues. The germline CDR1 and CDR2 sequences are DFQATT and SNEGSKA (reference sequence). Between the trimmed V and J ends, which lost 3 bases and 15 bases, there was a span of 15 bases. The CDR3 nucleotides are TGCAGTGCTAGGGCCGAACTAGCACTGTTCTTC. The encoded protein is CSARAELALFF.

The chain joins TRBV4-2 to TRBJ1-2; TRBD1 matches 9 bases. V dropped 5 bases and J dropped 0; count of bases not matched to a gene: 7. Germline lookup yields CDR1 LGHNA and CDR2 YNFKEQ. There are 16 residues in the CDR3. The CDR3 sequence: CASSGTGGTANYGYTF. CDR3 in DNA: TGTGCCAGCAGCGGAACAGGGGGCACGGCTAACTATGGCTACACCTTC.

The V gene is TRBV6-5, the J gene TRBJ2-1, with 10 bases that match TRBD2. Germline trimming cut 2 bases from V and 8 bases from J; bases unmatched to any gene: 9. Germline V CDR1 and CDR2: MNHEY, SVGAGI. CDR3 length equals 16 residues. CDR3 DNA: TGTGCCAGCAGTTACCCCGGACTAGCGGCACGTTATGAGCAGTTCTTC. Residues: CASSYPGLAARYEQFF.

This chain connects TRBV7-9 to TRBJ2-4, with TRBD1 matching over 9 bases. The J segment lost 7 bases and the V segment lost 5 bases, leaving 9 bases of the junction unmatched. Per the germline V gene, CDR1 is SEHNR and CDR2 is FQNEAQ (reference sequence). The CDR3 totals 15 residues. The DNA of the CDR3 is TGTGCCAGCAGCCGAGTCGGGACAGGGAAGAACATTCAGTACTTC. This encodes CASSRVGTGKNIQYF.

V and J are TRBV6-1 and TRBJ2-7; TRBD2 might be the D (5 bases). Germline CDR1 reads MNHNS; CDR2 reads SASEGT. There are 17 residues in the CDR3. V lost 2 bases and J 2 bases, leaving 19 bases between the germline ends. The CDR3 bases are TGTGCCAGCAGTGAACATACTAGTCCCGAATGGGCCTACGAGCAGTACTTC. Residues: CASSEHTSPEWAYEQYF.

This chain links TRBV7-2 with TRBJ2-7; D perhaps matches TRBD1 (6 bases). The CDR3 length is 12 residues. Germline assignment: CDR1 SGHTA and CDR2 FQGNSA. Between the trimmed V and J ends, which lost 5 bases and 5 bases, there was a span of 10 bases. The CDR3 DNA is TGTGCCAGCAGCCCTACAGGGAACGAGCAGTACTTC. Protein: CASSPTGNEQYF.

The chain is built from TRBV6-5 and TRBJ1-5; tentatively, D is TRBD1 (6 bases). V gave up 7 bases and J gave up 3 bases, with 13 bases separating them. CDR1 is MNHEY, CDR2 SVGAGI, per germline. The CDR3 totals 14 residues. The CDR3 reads CASTAGQLNQPQHF. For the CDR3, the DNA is TGTGCCAGCACTGCAGGACAGCTCAATCAGCCCCAGCATTTT.

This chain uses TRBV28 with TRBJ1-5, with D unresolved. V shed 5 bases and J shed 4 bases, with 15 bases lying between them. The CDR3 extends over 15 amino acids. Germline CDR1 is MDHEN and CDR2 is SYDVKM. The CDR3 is CASSAYLRANQPQHF. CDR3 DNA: TGTGCCAGCAGTGCCTATTTAAGGGCAAATCAGCCCCAGCATTTT.

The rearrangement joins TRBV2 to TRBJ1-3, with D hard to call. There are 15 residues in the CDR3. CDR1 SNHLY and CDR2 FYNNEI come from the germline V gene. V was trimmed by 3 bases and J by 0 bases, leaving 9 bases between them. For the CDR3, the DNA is TGTGCCAGCAGTGACGGCTGGTACTCTGGAAACACCATATATTTT. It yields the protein CASSDGWYSGNTIYF.

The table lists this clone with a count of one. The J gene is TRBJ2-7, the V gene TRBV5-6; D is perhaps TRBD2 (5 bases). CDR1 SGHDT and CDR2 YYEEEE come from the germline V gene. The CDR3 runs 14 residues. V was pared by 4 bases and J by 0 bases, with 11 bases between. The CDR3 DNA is TGTGCCAGCAGCCCCAAAGGGAGCTCCTACGAGCAGTACTTC. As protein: CASSPKGSSYEQYF.

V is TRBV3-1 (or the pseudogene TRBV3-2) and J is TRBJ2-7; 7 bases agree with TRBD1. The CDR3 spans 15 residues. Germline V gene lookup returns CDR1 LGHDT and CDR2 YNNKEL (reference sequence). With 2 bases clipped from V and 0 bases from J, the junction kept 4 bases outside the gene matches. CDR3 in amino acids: CASSQKTGRSYEQYF. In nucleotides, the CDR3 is TGTGCCAGCAGCCAAAAGACAGGGCGCTCCTACGAGCAGTACTTC.

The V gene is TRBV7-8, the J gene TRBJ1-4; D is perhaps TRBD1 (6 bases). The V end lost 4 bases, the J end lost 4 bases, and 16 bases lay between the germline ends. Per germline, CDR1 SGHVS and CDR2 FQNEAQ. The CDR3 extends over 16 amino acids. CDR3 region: CASSSIKGGINEKLFF. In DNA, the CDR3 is TGTGCCAGCAGCTCCATCAAGGGGGGGATTAATGAAAAACTGTTTTTT.

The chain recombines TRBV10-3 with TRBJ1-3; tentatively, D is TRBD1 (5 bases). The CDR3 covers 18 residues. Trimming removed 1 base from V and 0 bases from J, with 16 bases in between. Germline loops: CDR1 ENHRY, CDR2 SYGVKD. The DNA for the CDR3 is TGTGCCATCAGTGAGTTCCCAGGGCCACAAATCTCTGGAAACACCATATATTTT. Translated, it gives CAISEFPGPQISGNTIYF.

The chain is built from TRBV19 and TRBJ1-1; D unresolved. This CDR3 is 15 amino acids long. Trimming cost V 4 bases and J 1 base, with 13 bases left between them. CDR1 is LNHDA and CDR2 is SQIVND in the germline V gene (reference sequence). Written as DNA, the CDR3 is TGTGCCAGTAGTACCGCGGCAGGATCGAACACTGAAGCTTTCTTT. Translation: CASSTAAGSNTEAFF.

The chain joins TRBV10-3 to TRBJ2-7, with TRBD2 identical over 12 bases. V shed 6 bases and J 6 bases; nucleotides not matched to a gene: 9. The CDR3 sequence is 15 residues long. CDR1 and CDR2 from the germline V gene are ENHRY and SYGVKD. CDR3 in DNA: TGTGCCATCAGGGCTAGCGGGGGGGGTTCGGGCGAGCAGTACTTC. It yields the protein CAIRASGGGSGEQYF.

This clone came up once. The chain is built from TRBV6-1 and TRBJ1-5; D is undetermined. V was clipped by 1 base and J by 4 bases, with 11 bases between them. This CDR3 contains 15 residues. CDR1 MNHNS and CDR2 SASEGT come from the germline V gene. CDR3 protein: CASSEESLLNQPQHF. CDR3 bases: TGTGCCAGCAGTGAAGAGAGCCTTTTAAATCAGCCCCAGCATTTT.

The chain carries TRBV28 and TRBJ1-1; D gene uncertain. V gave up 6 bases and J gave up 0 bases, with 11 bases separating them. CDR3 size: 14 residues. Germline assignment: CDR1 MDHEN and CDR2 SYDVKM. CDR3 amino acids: CASRYGEVNTEAFF. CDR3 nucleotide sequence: TGTGCCAGCAGATACGGGGAGGTGAACACTGAAGCTTTCTTT.

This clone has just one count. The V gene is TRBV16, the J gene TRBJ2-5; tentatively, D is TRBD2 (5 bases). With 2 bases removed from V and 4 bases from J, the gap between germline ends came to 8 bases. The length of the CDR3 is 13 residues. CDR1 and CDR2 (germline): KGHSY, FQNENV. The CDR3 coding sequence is TGTGCCAGCAGCCAAAACCGGGGAGAGACCCAGTACTTC. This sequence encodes CASSQNRGETQYF.

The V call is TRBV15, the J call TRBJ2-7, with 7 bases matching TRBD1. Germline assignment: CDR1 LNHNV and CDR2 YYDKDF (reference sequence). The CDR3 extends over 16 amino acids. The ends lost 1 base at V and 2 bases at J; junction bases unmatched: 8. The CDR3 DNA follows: TGTGCCACCAGCAGAGCCTACTACAGGGGAACCTACGAGCAGTACTTC. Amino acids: CATSRAYYRGTYEQYF.

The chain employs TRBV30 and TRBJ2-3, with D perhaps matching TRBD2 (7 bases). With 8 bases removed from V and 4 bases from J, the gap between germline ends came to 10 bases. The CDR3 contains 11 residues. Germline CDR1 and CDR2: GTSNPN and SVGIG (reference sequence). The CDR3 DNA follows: TGTGCCGCGGGGGCGTCAGATACGCAGTATTTT. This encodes CAAGASDTQYF.

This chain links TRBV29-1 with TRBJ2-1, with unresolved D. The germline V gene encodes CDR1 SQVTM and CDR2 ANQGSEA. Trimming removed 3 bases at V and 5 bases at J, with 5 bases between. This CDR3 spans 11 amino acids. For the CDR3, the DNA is TGCAGCGTTGACCGGAACAATGAGCAGTTCTTC. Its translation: CSVDRNNEQFF.